These T cell receptor beta chains were read from a single sample in a study of brain T cells in children with intractable seizures. TCRdb's copy holds only in-frame clones and misses some; the assay was immunoSEQ multiplex PCR. This sample yields several hundred clones, of which 60% to 85% are seen a single time; about 45% belongs to the top ten. Sequences were derived from resected brain tissue, sampled at surgery. The receptor source for this set is a boy aged 5 to 17 with tuberous sclerosis and intractable seizures. Both conserved end residues are part of each CDR3. The order of the fields is J gene, V gene, clone size, D gene, CDR3 length, CDR3 protein. The D gene is left open where the match is weak. Part of the rows lack a size; the others show once, few, many or a class for expanded clones.

TRBJ1-1	TRBV6-4	few	NA	12	CARCRDNTEAFF
TRBJ2-5	TRBV7-9	NA	TRBD1	13	CASSLGTGETQYF
TRBJ1-1	TRBV6-4	few	NA	13	CASSDSDNTEAFF
TRBJ2-2	TRBV7-8	NA	TRBD2	16	CASSLLAGANTGELFF
TRBJ2-3	TRBV4-3	NA	TRBD2	18	CASSQGIIGGRVPDTQYF
TRBJ2-1	TRBV2	NA	TRBD2	15	CASSGQAGGLGEQFF
TRBJ2-3	TRBV9	NA	TRBD2	18	CASSPATSGGLSTDTQYF
TRBJ2-2	TRBV23-1	few	NA	16	CASKDADAANTGELFF
TRBJ2-3	TRBV15	NA	TRBD1	17	CATSSDRGLGRTDTQYF
TRBJ1-1	TRBV28	NA	NA	18	CASSADGRTAGTDTEAFF
TRBJ2-2	TRBV24-1	once	NA	15	CATSDPGHDTGELFF
TRBJ1-4	TRBV3-1/TRBV3-2	NA	NA	14	CASSQGVGHEKLFF
TRBJ2-3	TRBV20-1	NA	TRBD2	17	CSASGLAGGHLRDTQYF